These T cell receptor beta chains were read from a single sample in a study of blood T cell repertoires in COVID-19. TCRdb's table, derived via immunoSEQ multiplex PCR, lists solely in-frame clones and lacks some. Here the sample spans tens of thousands of clones, roughly 90% being singletons. The sample was peripheral blood. These receptors were obtained from a man between 65 and 85 years old with active COVID-19. Each CDR3 is given with its conserved first and last residue. The order of the fields is J gene, CDR3 length, V gene, D gene, clone size, CDR3 DNA, CDR3 protein. A D gene is named only where the DNA matches it firmly. Rows give clone size only sometimes, using once, few, many, or a class for an expanded clone.

J gene: TRBJ2-2
CDR3 length: 16
V gene: TRBV5-1
D gene: TRBD2
clone size: -
CDR3 DNA: TGCGCCAGCAGCCGGACTAGCGGGGGAAACACCGGGGAGCTGTTTTTT
CDR3 protein: CASSRTSGGNTGELFF

J gene: TRBJ2-2
CDR3 length: 16
V gene: TRBV6-1
D gene: -
clone size: -
CDR3 DNA: TGTGCCAGCAGTGTGACTCCGGGACTCAACACCGGGGAGCTGTTTTTT
CDR3 protein: CASSVTPGLNTGELFF

J gene: TRBJ2-7
CDR3 length: 13
V gene: TRBV2
D gene: TRBD1
clone size: few
CDR3 DNA: TGTGCCAGCCAAGGACAGGAGAACTACGAGCAGTACTTC
CDR3 protein: CASQGQENYEQYF

J gene: TRBJ2-3
CDR3 length: 18
V gene: TRBV7-2
D gene: TRBD2
clone size: -
CDR3 DNA: TGTGCCAGCAGCTTAGCGCTTGGCGGGGGGTCAAGCACAGATACGCAGTATTTT
CDR3 protein: CASSLALGGGSSTDTQYF

J gene: TRBJ2-5
CDR3 length: 16
V gene: TRBV18
D gene: TRBD1
clone size: -
CDR3 DNA: TGTGCCAGCTCGCCCGGGACAGGGGGATACCAAGAGACCCAGTACTTC
CDR3 protein: CASSPGTGGYQETQYF

J gene: TRBJ2-1
CDR3 length: 15
V gene: TRBV18
D gene: TRBD1
clone size: once
CDR3 DNA: TGTGCCAGCTCACCAACGACAGGGGGCGCCTATGAGCAGTTCTTC
CDR3 protein: CASSPTTGGAYEQFF

J gene: TRBJ2-1
CDR3 length: 15
V gene: TRBV30
D gene: TRBD2
clone size: -
CDR3 DNA: TGTGCCTGGAGCGGTCCAGCGGGAGGAAACAATGAGCAGTTCTTC
CDR3 protein: CAWSGPAGGNNEQFF

J gene: TRBJ1-2
CDR3 length: 13
V gene: TRBV5-1
D gene: -
clone size: -
CDR3 DNA: TGCGCCAGCAGCTCGAGGCAGGGGTATGGCTACACCTTC
CDR3 protein: CASSSRQGYGYTF

J gene: TRBJ2-3
CDR3 length: 16
V gene: TRBV11-3
D gene: TRBD2
clone size: -
CDR3 DNA: TGTGCCAGCAGCATCGGGACTAGCGGAGGCACAGATACGCAGTATTTT
CDR3 protein: CASSIGTSGGTDTQYF

J gene: TRBJ1-1
CDR3 length: 15
V gene: TRBV19
D gene: TRBD1
clone size: -
CDR3 DNA: TGTGCCAGTAGTGGGGGGAGACAGGGAGAGACTGAAGCTTTCTTT
CDR3 protein: CASSGGRQGETEAFF

J gene: TRBJ1-5
CDR3 length: 12
V gene: TRBV28
D gene: -
clone size: -
CDR3 DNA: TGTGCCAGCGGGGAAGGGAGTCAGCCCCAGCATTTT
CDR3 protein: CASGEGSQPQHF

J gene: TRBJ1-5
CDR3 length: 15
V gene: TRBV7-8
D gene: TRBD1
clone size: -
CDR3 DNA: TGTGCCAGCAGCCCACGACAGGGTTCCAATCAGCCCCAGCATTTT
CDR3 protein: CASSPRQGSNQPQHF

J gene: TRBJ2-1
CDR3 length: 13
V gene: TRBV27
D gene: TRBD2
clone size: -
CDR3 DNA: TGTGCCACTAGCGGGGGGGCTGGCGGTGAGCAGTTCTTC
CDR3 protein: CATSGGAGGEQFF

J gene: TRBJ1-2
CDR3 length: 14
V gene: TRBV2
D gene: -
clone size: -
CDR3 DNA: TGTGCCAGCAGTGAACGGGTCAGGGCCTATGGCTACACCTTC
CDR3 protein: CASSERVRAYGYTF

J gene: TRBJ2-7
CDR3 length: 14
V gene: TRBV18
D gene: -
clone size: -
CDR3 DNA: TGTGCCAGCTCACGAGACAAAAAAGCGGACGAGCAGTACTTC
CDR3 protein: CASSRDKKADEQYF

J gene: TRBJ2-3
CDR3 length: 16
V gene: TRBV5-1
D gene: -
clone size: -
CDR3 DNA: TGCGCCAGCAGCTTGGACGGCAGGGCGGGCACAGATACGCAGTATTTT
CDR3 protein: CASSLDGRAGTDTQYF